The sequence of this TCR beta chain was determined in a study of blood T cell repertoires in COVID-19. Methods used by the authors: Amplification with reference gene primers provided the estimates of nucleated cell counts. Using immunoSEQ multiplex PCR, the repertoire was profiled, and TCRdb retains in-frame clones only, with some absent. V, J and clone size are taken as reported in that table, and D and trimming were inferred from the DNA itself. The sample lists approximately 100,000 clones, approximately 90% occurring once. The sequence came from a human donor in a cohort sampled during active COVID-19. The sequencing input was peripheral blood.

CDR3 region: CASSTYTSAVSYEQYF. The CDR3 DNA sequence: TGTGCCAGCAGTACCTATACTAGCGCCGTCTCCTACGAGCAGTACTTC. J is TRBJ2-7 and V is TRBV6-2 or TRBV6-3, with 7 bases lining up with TRBD2. Germline trimming cut 5 bases from V and 0 bases from J; bases unmatched to any gene: 10. This CDR3 is built from 16 residues. The germline gives CDR1 MNHEY, CDR2 SVGEGT.